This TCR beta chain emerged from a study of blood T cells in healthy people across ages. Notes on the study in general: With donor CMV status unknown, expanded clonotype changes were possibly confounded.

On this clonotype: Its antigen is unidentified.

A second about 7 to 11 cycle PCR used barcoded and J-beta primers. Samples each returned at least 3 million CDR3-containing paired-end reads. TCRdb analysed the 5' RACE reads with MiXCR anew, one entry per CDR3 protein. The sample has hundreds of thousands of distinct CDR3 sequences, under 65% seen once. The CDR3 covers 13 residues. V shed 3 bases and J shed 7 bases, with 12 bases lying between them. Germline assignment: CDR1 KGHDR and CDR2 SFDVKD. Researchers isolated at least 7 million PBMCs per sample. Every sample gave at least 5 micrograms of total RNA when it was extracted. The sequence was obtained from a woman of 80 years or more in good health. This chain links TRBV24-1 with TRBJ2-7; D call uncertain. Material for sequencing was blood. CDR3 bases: TGTGCCACCAGTGATCGACCCTTCACTGAGCAGTACTTC. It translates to CATSDRPFTEQYF.